This TCR beta chain emerged from a study of T-cell reconstitution after alpha-beta-depleted transplantation in children. After removal of 5 bases from V and 2 bases from J, the junction contained 7 bases not matched to a gene. Germline V CDR1 and CDR2: MGHDK, SYGVNS. The length of the CDR3 is 15 residues. During its preparation, the TCRbeta library received unique molecular identifiers. TCRdb redid the calling of the PCR reads with MiXCR, one entry per CDR3 protein. The data contain 350,000 to 450,000 distinct CDR3 sequences, around 20% of them singletons. The chain joins TRBV25-1 to TRBJ2-3; 7 bases fit TRBD2. The sample was PBMCs from the stem cell graft donor, taken from the stem cell graft. The receptor was derived from a human donor who donated a stem cell graft to a child with acute myeloid leukemia. The CDR3 nucleotides read TGTGCCAGCAGTCCGCGGGAGACCCACACAGATACGCAGTATTTT. Translated: CASSPRETHTDTQYF.